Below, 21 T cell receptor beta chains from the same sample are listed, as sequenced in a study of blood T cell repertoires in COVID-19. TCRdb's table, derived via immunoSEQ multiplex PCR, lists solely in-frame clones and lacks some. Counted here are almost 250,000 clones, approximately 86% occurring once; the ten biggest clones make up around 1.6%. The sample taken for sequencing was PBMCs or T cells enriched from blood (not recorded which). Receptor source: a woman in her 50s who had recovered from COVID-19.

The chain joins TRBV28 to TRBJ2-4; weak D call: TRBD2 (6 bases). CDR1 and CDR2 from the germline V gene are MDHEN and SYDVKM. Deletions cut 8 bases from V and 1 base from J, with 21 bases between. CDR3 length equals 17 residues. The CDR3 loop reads CASASGLRDVAKNIQYF. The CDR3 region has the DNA TGTGCCAGCGCGTCCGGGTTGCGGGATGTCGCCAAAAACATTCAGTACTTC.

The CDR3 DNA is TGTGCCATCAGTGGGGAGACAACCACCTATGGCTACACCTTC. Protein product: CAISGETTTYGYTF. The chain uses TRBV10-3 and TRBJ1-2; D gene uncertain. The germline V gene has CDR1 ENHRY and CDR2 SYGVKD. With 4 bases removed from V and 4 bases from J, the gap between germline ends came to 13 bases. The CDR3 is 14 residues long.

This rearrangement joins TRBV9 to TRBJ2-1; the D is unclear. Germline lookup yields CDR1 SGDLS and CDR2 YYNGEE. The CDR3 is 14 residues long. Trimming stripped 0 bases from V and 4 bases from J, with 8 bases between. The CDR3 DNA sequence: TGTGCCAGCAGCGTAGGTTACCAGTACAATGAGCAGTTCTTC. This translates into CASSVGYQYNEQFF.

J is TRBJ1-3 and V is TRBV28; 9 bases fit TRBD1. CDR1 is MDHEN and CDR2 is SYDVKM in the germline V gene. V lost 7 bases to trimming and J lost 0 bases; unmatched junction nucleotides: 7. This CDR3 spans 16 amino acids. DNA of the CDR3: TGTGCCAGCAAATTGTGGACAGGGGCCTCTGGAAACACCATATATTTT. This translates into CASKLWTGASGNTIYF.

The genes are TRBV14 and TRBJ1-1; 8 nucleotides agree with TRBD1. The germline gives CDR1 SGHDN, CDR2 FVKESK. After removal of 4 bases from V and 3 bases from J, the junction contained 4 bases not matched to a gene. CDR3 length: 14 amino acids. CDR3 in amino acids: CASSRMDRDTEAFF. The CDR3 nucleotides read TGTGCCAGCAGCCGGATGGACAGGGACACTGAAGCTTTCTTT.

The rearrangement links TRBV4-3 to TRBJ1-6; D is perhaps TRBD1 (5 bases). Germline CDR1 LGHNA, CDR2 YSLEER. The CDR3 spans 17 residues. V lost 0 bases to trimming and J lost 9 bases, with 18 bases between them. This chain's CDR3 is CASSQDSGGGSSSPLHF. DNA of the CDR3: TGCGCCAGCAGCCAAGATTCGGGGGGAGGGAGTAGTTCACCCCTCCACTTT.

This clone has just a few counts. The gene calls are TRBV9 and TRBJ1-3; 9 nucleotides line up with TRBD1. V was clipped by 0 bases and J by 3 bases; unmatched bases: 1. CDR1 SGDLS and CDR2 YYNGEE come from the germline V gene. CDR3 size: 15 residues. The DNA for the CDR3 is TGTGCCAGCAGCGTAGAGGGACAGGGTGGAAACACCATATATTTT. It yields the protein CASSVEGQGGNTIYF.

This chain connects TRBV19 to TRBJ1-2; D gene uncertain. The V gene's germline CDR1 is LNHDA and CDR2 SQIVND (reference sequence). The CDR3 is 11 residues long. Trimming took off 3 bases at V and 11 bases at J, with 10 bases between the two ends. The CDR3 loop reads CASSIWTEYTF. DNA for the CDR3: TGTGCCAGTAGTATTTGGACTGAGTACACCTTC.

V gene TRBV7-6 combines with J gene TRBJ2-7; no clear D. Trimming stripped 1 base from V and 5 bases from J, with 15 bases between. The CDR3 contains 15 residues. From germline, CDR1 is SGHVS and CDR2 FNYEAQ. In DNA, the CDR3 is TGTGCCAGCAGCTTAGTGGTTAACAGCCTCGACGAGCAGTACTTC. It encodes CASSLVVNSLDEQYF.

The CDR3 nucleotides are TGTGCCAGCAGTGACCTGGGACAGGACGTTGAAAAACTGTTTTTT. Translating gives CASSDLGQDVEKLFF. This rearrangement joins TRBV25-1 to TRBJ1-4, with 8 bases aligning to TRBD1. The CDR3 has 15 amino acids. CDR1 and CDR2 from the germline V gene are MGHDK and SYGVNS. Trimming cost V 3 bases and J 7 bases; bases outside gene matches: 7.

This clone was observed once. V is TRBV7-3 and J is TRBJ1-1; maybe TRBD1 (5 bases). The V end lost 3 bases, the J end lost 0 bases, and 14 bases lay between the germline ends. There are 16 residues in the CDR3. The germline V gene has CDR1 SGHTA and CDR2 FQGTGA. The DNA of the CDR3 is TGTGCCAGCAGCTTTTCAGGGTCGAGGATGAACACTGAAGCTTTCTTT. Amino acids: CASSFSGSRMNTEAFF.

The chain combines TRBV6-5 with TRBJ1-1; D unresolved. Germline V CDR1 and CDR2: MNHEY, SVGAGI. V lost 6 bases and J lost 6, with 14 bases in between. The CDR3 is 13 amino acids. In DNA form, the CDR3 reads TGTGCCAGCAGAAATGGGCAAGGCCCTGAAGCTTTCTTT. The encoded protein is CASRNGQGPEAFF.

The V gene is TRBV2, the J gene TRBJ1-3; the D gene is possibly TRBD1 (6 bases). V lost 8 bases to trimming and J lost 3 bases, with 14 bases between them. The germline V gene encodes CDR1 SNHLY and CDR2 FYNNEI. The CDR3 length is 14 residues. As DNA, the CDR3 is TGTGCCAGCTCAACAGGGAGATATGGAAACACCATATATTTT. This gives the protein CASSTGRYGNTIYF.

CDR3 nucleotide sequence: TGCAGCGTTGCCAAATGGACTAGCGGGAGTATAGGTGAGACCCAGTACTTC. Residues: CSVAKWTSGSIGETQYF. The chain is built from TRBV29-1 and TRBJ2-5, with TRBD2 identical over 13 bases. This CDR3 has 17 amino acids. The V segment lost 4 bases and the J segment 5 bases; nucleotides outside the gene matches: 13. Germline CDR1 SQVTM, CDR2 ANQGSEA.

CDR3 DNA sequence: TGTGCCAGCAGTGACAGGGCCCGTGGCTACACCTTC. Translating it yields CASSDRARGYTF. The chain couples TRBV2 to TRBJ1-2; D may be TRBD1 (5 bases). The length of the CDR3 is 12 residues. Germline CDR1 reads SNHLY; CDR2 reads FYNNEI. Trimming shortened V by 3 bases and J by 7 bases, and 9 bases separated the two germline ends.

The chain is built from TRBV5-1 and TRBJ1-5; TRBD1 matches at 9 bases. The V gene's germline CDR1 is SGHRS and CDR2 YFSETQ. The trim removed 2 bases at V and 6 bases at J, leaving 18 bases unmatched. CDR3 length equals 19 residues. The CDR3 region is CASSFKGIQDRGEGQPQHF. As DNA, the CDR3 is TGCGCCAGCAGCTTTAAGGGCATTCAGGACAGGGGTGAGGGTCAGCCCCAGCATTTT.

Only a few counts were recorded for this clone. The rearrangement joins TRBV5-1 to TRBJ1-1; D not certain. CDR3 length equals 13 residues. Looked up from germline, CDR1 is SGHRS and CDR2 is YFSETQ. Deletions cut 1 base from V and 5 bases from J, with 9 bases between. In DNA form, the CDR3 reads TGCGCCAGCAGCTTGACGACAAATACTGAAGCTTTCTTT. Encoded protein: CASSLTTNTEAFF.

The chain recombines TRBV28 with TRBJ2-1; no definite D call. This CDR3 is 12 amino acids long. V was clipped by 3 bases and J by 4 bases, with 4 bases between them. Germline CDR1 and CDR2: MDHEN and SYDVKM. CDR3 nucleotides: TGTGCCAGCAGTTTCTTTTACAATGAGCAGTTCTTC. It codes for CASSFFYNEQFF.

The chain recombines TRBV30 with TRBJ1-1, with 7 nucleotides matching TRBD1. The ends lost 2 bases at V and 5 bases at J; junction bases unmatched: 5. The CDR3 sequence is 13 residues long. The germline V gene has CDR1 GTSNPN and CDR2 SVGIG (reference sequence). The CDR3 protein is CAWSKGARTEAFF. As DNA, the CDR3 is TGTGCCTGGAGTAAGGGGGCGCGGACTGAAGCTTTCTTT.

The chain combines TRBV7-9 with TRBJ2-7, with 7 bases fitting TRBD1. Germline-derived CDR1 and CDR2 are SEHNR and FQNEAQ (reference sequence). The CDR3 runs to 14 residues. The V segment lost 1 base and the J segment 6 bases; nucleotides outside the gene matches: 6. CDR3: CASSLERKGAEQYF. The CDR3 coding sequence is TGTGCCAGCAGCTTAGAGCGAAAGGGGGCCGAGCAGTACTTC.

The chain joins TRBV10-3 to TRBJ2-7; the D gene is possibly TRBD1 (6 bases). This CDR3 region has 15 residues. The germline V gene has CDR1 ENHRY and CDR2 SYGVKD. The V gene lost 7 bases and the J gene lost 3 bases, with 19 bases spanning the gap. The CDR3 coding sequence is TGTGCCATCACTGGGGGCCCGGCTATAGGCTACGAGCAGTACTTC. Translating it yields CAITGGPAIGYEQYF.